Following are 14 T cell receptor beta chains from one sample sequenced in a study of cytotoxic CD8 clonotypes in ibrutinib-treated CLL. Here immunoSEQ multiplex PCR was the method, and the copy in TCRdb shows in-frame clones only, minus some. The sample records some 200,000 clones, over 55% being singletons. The specimen comprised PBMCs, sampled after 24 months of ibrutinib treatment. The origin of the receptors is a human donor with chronic lymphocytic leukemia.

This clone was observed a handful of times. DNA for the CDR3: TGTGCCATCAGTGAGTCTTGGACAGGGGACTATGAGCAGTACTTC. Translated, it gives CAISESWTGDYEQYF. The rearrangement joins TRBV10-3 to TRBJ2-7; 9 bases line up with TRBD1. Germline CDR1 is ENHRY and CDR2 is SYGVKD. V was pared by 0 bases and J by 7 bases, with 7 bases of the junction left unmatched. The CDR3 sequence is 15 residues long.

This clone was detected only a few times. This chain uses TRBV30 with TRBJ1-1, with D possibly matching TRBD1 (5 bases). Trimming cost V 2 bases and J 3 bases, with 10 bases left between them. The CDR3 runs to 13 residues. Germline CDR1 GTSNPN, CDR2 SVGIG (reference sequence). The CDR3 here is CAWSRLRDTEAFF. For the CDR3, the DNA is TGTGCCTGGAGTCGGCTCAGGGACACTGAAGCTTTCTTT.

The chain employs TRBV5-1 and TRBJ2-1, with D perhaps TRBD2 (5 bases). The CDR3 spans 14 residues. Trimming took 2 bases from V and 5 from J, leaving 11 bases between them. Germline V gene lookup returns CDR1 SGHRS and CDR2 YFSETQ. The CDR3 loop is CASSFPGRDNEQFF. DNA for the CDR3: TGCGCCAGCAGCTTCCCGGGGAGAGACAATGAGCAGTTCTTC.

The chain joins TRBV5-1 to TRBJ2-1; TRBD2 is a possible D gene (6 bases). Germline CDR1 reads SGHRS; CDR2 reads YFSETQ. The CDR3 totals 16 residues. Trimming took off 3 bases at V and 7 bases at J, with 20 bases between the two ends. The DNA of the CDR3 is TGCGCCAGCAGCTCTTCGAGCGGGTTTTCTACAAATGAGCAGTTCTTC. Translation: CASSSSSGFSTNEQFF.

About this clone: Other nucleotide sequences from this sample produce the same CDR3. This chain connects TRBV5-1 to TRBJ2-7, with TRBD2 matching over 10 bases. The V segment lost 2 bases and the J segment 6 bases; nucleotides outside the gene matches: 2. The CDR3 contains 13 residues. The germline CDR1 and CDR2 sequences are SGHRS and YFSETQ. CDR3 residues: CASSLVAGGEQYF. As DNA, the CDR3 is TGCGCCAGCAGCTTAGTAGCGGGAGGCGAGCAGTACTTC.

The V call is TRBV30, the J call TRBJ2-5; tentatively, D is TRBD1 (5 bases). V was shortened by 0 bases and J by 2 bases, with 10 bases between the two germline ends. The length of the CDR3 is 14 residues. Germline CDR1 reads GTSNPN; CDR2 reads SVGIG (reference sequence). In DNA form, the CDR3 reads TGTGCCTGGAGTGTACAGGACACTCAAGAGACCCAGTACTTC. It is translated as CAWSVQDTQETQYF.

V and J are TRBV2 and TRBJ1-2; a possible D gene is TRBD1 (6 bases). The CDR3 loop spans 14 amino acids. Trimming left V 1 base short and J 6 bases short, with 12 bases between. CDR1 and CDR2 from the germline V gene are SNHLY and FYNNEI. CDR3 amino acids: CASSEGLDSHGYTF. For the CDR3, the DNA is TGTGCCAGCAGTGAAGGGCTGGACAGCCATGGCTACACCTTC. The whole variable domain, filled in from reference TRBV2 and TRBJ1-2, reads EPEVTQTPSHQVTQMGQEVILRCVPISNHLYFYWYRQILGQKVEFLVSFYNNEISEKSEIFDDQFSVERPDGSNFTLKIRSTKLEDSAMYFCASSEGLDSHGYTFGSGTRLTVV.

The chain has TRBV15 and TRBJ2-7, with TRBD1 matching over 7 bases. Germline-derived CDR1 and CDR2 are LNHNV and YYDKDF (reference sequence). The CDR3 sequence is 15 residues long. J lost 3 bases, V lost 1 base, and 6 bases had no gene match. Here the CDR3 reads CATSRGFGDSYEQYF. For the CDR3, the DNA is TGTGCCACCAGCAGAGGCTTCGGGGACAGCTACGAGCAGTACTTC.

This clone was seen only once. The rearrangement uses TRBV2 and TRBJ2-7, with TRBD2 matching 10 bases. In germline, CDR1 is SNHLY, CDR2 FYNNEI. The junction had 9 bases not matched to a gene; V was cut back by 7 bases and J by 3 bases. This CDR3 contains 15 residues. The chain's CDR3 is CASTAKTSGYYEQYF. DNA of the CDR3: TGTGCCAGCACAGCCAAGACTAGCGGGTACTACGAGCAGTACTTC.

The chain is built from TRBV7-9 and TRBJ2-2; 9 bases are a match to TRBD2. CDR3 length equals 16 residues. Germline V gives CDR1 SEHNR, CDR2 FQNEAQ (reference sequence). With 5 bases clipped from V and 1 base from J, the junction kept 5 bases outside the gene matches. The CDR3 region is CASSPSGTMNTGELFF. The CDR3 bases are TGTGCCAGCAGCCCTAGCGGGACTATGAACACCGGGGAGCTGTTTTTT.

CDR3: CASSPPASGANVLTF. In nucleotides, the CDR3 is TGTGCCAGCAGTCCCCCTGCCTCTGGGGCCAACGTCCTGACTTTC. The V and J genes are TRBV6-5 and TRBJ2-6, with unresolved D. Trimming took 5 bases from V and 0 from J, leaving 8 bases between them. This CDR3 has 15 amino acids. Germline V CDR1 and CDR2: MNHEY, SVGAGI.

The genes are TRBV18 and TRBJ1-1; D not resolved. Trimming took 6 bases from V and 1 from J, leaving 12 bases between them. CDR1 and CDR2 from the germline V gene are KGHSH and LQKENI. The CDR3 covers 14 residues. CDR3 bases: TGTGCCAGCTCGCTCCGAAACGCGAACACTGAAGCTTTCTTT. Amino acid sequence: CASSLRNANTEAFF.

The chain's CDR3 is CASSNAGSSRETQYF. CDR3 nucleotides: TGTGCCAGCAGTAATGCAGGGTCGAGTAGGGAGACCCAGTACTTC. The chain combines TRBV6-5 with TRBJ2-5, with D possibly TRBD1 on 5 matching bases. Germline V gene data show CDR1 as MNHEY and CDR2 as SVGAGI. The CDR3 contains 15 residues. Between the trimmed V and J ends, which lost 5 bases and 5 bases, there was a span of 18 bases.

V usage is TRBV5-1 and J usage is TRBJ2-5, with 7 bases aligning to TRBD2. The germline gives CDR1 SGHRS, CDR2 YFSETQ. The CDR3 is 17 residues long. Unmatched junction bases numbered 14, after V lost 1 base and J lost 5 bases. The CDR3 region is CASSLLVSGGVVETQYF. DNA for the CDR3: TGCGCCAGCAGCTTGTTAGTGTCTGGGGGGGTAGTGGAGACCCAGTACTTC.